This paragraph covers one T cell receptor (beta chain) sequence. Its antigen remains unknown. The CDR3 spans 15 residues. Trimming took off 4 bases at V and 2 bases at J, with 15 bases between the two ends. The germline V gene encodes CDR1 SGHAT and CDR2 FQNNGV. Sequencing used immunoSEQ multiplex PCR; TCRdb keeps in-frame clones, though not all of them. The sample has some 5,000 clones, about 61% seen once. The entry originates in a study of early stage breast cancer tumors. Study overall: About 70% of the 16 invasive tumors were ER+, PR+ and HER2-.

Study-level points and caveats: Unsorted bulk genomic DNA sequencing lacked pairing and functional marker data.

The chain carries TRBV11-2 and TRBJ2-7; D may correspond to TRBD1 or TRBD2 (5 bases each). The source is a person between 45 and 65 years old with breast cancer. Specimen: breast tumor tissue. Here the CDR3 reads CASSWLGDPTYEQYF. CDR3 nucleotides: TGTGCCAGCAGCTGGCTCGGGGACCCAACCTACGAGCAGTACTTC. Together with reference TRBV11-2 and TRBJ2-7, the CDR3 gives the full variable domain: EAGVAQSPRYKIIEKRQSVAFWCNPISGHATLYWYQQILGQGPKLLIQFQNNGVVDDSQLPKDRFSAERLKGVDSTLKIQPAKLEDSAVYLCASSWLGDPTYEQYFGPGTRLTVT.